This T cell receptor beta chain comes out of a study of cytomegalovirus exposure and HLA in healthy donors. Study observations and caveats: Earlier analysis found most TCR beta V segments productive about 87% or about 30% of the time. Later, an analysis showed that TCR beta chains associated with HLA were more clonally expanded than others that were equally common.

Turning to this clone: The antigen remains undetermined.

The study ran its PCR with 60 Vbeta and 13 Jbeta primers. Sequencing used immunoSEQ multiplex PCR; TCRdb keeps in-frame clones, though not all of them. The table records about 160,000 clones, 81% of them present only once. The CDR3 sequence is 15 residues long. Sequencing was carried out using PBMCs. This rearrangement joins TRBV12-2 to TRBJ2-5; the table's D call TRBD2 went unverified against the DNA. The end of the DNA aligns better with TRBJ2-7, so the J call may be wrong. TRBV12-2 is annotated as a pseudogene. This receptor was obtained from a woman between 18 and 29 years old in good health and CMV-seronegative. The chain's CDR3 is CASRLGLAYSYEQYF. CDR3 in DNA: TGTGCAAGTCGCTTAGGACTAGCGTACTCCTACGAGCAGTACTTC.